This T cell receptor beta chain was found in a study of graft-versus-host responses after intestinal transplantation. Profiled with immunoSEQ multiplex PCR; TCRdb holds only in-frame clones, not every one. The table lists about 80,000 clones, approximately 91% of them singletons. Regarding this clone: Its antigen is not identified.

V lost 7 bases and J lost 1, with 16 bases in between. From germline, CDR1 is SEHNR and CDR2 FQNEAQ (reference sequence). The CDR3 extends over 15 amino acids. Study-wide findings and caveats: Recipient marrow showed GvH clones, some seen first in ileum or blood. Early post-transplant declines in HvG were associated with peak levels of circulating GvH clones.

This clonotype originated in a human donor who received an intestinal transplant. The V and J genes are TRBV7-9 and TRBJ1-1, with D possibly TRBD1 on 5 matching bases. The source was unstimulated CD4+ T cells sorted from spleen or lymph node cells, collected before intestinal transplant. The CDR3 is CASTKVSTGNTEAFF. The CDR3 bases are TGTGCCAGCACCAAGGTCTCCACAGGGAACACTGAAGCTTTCTTT.